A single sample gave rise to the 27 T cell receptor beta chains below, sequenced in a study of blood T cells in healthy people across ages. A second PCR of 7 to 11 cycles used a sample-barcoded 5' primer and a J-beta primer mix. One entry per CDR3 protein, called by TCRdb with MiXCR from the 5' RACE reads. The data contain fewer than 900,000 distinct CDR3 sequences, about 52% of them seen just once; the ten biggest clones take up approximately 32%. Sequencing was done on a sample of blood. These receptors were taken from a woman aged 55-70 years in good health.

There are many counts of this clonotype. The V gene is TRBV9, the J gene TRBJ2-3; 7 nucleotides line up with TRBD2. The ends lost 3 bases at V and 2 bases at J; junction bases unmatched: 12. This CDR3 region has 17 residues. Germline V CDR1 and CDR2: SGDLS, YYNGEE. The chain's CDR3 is CASSDLPSGASTDTQYF. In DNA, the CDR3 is TGTGCCAGCAGCGACCTCCCTAGCGGAGCCTCCACAGATACGCAGTATTTT.

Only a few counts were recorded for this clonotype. The chain's CDR3 is CASTAGKGAEAFF. The CDR3 DNA sequence: TGCGCCAGCACCGCAGGGAAAGGGGCTGAAGCTTTCTTT. This chain uses TRBV5-1 with TRBJ1-1; D might be TRBD1 (5 bases). Germline values: CDR1 SGHRS, CDR2 YFSETQ. CDR3 length: 13 residues. V lost 6 bases to trimming and J lost 6 bases, with 15 bases between them.

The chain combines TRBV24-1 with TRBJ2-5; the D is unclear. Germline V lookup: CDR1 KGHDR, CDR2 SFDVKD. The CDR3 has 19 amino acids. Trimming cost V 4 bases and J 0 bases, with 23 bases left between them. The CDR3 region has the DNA TGTGCCACCAGTGACCCCTCGGTTTCTAGGGTGGGGTACCAAGAGACCCAGTACTTC. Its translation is CATSDPSVSRVGYQETQYF.

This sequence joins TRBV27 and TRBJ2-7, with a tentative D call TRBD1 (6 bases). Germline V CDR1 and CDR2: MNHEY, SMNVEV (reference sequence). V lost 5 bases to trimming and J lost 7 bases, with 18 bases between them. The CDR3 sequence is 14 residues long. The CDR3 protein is CASSRSGDKREQYF. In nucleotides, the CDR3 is TGTGCCAGCAGTAGGTCAGGGGATAAGAGGGAGCAGTACTTC.

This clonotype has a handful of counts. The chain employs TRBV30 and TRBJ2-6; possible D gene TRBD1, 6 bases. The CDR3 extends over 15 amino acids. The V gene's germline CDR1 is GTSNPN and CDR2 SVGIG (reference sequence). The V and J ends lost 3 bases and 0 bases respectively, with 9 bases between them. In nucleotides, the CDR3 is TGTGCCTGGAGGTGGGGGCCCTCTGGGGCCAACGTCCTGACTTTC. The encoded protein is CAWRWGPSGANVLTF.

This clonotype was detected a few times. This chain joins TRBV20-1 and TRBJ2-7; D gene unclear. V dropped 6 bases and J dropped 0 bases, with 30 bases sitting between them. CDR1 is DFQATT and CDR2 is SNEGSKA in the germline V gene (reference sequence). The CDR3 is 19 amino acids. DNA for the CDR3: TGCAGTGCCCGAACCGACCTCGGAACAAAGGCGATCAGCTCCTACGAGCAGTACTTC. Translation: CSARTDLGTKAISSYEQYF.

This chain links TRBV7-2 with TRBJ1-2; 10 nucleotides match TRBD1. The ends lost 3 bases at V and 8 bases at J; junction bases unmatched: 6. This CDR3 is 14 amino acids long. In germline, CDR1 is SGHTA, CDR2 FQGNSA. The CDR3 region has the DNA TGTGCCAGCAGCTTCGGGGGACAGGGGTGGGGCTACACCTTC. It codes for CASSFGGQGWGYTF.

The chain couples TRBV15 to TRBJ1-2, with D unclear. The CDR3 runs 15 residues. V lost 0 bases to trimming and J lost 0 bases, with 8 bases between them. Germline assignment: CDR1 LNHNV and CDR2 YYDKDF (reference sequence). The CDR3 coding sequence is TGTGCCACCAGCAGAGAAAGATCTTCTAACTATGGCTACACCTTC. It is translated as CATSRERSSNYGYTF.

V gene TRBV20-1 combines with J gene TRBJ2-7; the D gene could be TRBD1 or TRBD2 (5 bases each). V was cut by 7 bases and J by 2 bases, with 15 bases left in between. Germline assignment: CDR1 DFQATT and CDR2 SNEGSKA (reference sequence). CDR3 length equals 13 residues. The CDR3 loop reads CSVEDIMTYEQYF. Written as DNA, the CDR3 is TGCAGTGTGGAGGACATTATGACCTACGAGCAGTACTTC.

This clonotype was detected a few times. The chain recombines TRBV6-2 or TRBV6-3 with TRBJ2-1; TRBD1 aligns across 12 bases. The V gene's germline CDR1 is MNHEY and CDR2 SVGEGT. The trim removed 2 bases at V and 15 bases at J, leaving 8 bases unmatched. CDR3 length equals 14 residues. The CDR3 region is CASSYRGQGARVFF. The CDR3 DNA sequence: TGTGCCAGCAGTTACCGGGGACAGGGGGCGCGGGTGTTCTTC.

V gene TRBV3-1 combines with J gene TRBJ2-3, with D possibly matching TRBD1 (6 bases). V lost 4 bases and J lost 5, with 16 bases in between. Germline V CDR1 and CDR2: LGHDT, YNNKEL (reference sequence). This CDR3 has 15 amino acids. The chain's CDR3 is CASSPLGRGLDTQYF. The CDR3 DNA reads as TGTGCCAGCAGCCCACTAGGAAGGGGGTTAGATACGCAGTATTTT.

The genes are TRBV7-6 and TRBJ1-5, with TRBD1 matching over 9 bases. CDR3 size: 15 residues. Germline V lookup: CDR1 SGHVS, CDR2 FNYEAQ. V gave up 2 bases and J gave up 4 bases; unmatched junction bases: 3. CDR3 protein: CASSLTGTGNQPQHF. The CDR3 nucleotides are TGTGCCAGCAGCTTAACCGGGACAGGGAATCAGCCCCAGCATTTT.

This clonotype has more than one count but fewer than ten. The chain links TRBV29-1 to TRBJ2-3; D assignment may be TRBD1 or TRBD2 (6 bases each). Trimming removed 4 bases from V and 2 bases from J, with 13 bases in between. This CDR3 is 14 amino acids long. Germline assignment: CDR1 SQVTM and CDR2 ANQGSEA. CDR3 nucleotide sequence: TGCAGCGTTGGCGCCGGGGGCATCACAGATACGCAGTATTTT. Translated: CSVGAGGITDTQYF.

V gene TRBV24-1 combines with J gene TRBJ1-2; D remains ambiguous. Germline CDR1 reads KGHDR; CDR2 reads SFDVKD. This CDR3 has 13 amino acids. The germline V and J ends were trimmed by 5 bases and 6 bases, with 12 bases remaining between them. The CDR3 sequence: CATSAGSLHGYTF. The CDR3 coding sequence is TGTGCCACCAGTGCGGGCTCACTTCATGGCTACACCTTC.

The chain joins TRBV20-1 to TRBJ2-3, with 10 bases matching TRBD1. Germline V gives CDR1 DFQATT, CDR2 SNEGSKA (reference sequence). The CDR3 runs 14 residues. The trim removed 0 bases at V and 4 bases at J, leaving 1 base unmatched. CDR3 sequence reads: CSAREGTGADTQYF. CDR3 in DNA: TGCAGTGCTAGAGAAGGGACAGGGGCAGATACGCAGTATTTT.

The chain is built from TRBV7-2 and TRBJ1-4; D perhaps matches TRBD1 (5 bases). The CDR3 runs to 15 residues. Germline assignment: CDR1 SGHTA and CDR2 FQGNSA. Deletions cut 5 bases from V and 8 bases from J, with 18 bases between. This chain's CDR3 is CASSPSPGFGEKLFF. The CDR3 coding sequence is TGTGCCAGCAGCCCCTCCCCAGGGTTCGGGGAAAAACTGTTTTTT.

DNA of the CDR3: TGTGCCAGCAGTTTGATAGGGGGTGCAACTAATGAAAAACTGTTTTTT. Translated: CASSLIGGATNEKLFF. The rearrangement links TRBV28 to TRBJ1-4; TRBD1 is a possible D gene (6 bases). Trimming cost V 3 bases and J 0 bases, with 11 bases left between them. Germline V gene data show CDR1 as MDHEN and CDR2 as SYDVKM. This CDR3 comprises 16 residues.

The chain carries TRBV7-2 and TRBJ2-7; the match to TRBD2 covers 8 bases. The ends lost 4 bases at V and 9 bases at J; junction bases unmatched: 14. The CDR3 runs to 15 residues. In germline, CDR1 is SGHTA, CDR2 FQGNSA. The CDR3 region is CASSSPSGPSTGQYF. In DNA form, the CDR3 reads TGTGCCAGCAGCTCCCCTAGCGGGCCATCTACGGGGCAGTACTTC. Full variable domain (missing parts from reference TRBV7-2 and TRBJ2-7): GAGVSQSPSNKVTEKGKDVELRCDPISGHTALYWYRQSLGQGLEFLIYFQGNSAPDKSGLPSDRFSAERTGGSVSTLTIQRTQQEDSAVYLCASSSPSGPSTGQYFGPGTRLTVT.

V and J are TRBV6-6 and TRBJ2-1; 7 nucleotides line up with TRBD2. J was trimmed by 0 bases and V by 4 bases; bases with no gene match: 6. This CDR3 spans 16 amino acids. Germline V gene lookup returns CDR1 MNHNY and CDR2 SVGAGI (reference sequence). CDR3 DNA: TGTGCCAGCAGTTCTTTTAGCGGGTCCTCCTACAATGAGCAGTTCTTC. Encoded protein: CASSSFSGSSYNEQFF.

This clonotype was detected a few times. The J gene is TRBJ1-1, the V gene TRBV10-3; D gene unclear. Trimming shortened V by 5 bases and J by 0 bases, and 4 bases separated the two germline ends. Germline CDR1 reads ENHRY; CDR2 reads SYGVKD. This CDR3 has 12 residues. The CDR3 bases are TGTGCCATCAGTACAGTGAACACTGAAGCTTTCTTT. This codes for CAISTVNTEAFF.

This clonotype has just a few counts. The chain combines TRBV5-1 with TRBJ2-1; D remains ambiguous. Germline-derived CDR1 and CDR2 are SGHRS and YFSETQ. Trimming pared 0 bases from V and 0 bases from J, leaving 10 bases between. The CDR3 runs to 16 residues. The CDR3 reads CASSLAPKSSYNEQFF. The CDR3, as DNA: TGCGCCAGCAGCTTGGCCCCTAAGAGCTCCTACAATGAGCAGTTCTTC.

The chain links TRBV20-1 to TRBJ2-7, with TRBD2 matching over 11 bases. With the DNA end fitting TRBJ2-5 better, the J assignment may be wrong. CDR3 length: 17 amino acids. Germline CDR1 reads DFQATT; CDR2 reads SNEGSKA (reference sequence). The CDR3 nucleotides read TGCAGTGCTAGAACGTCTGGTAGCGGGAGGGCCAGGGAGACCCAGTACTTC. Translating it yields CSARTSGSGRARETQYF.

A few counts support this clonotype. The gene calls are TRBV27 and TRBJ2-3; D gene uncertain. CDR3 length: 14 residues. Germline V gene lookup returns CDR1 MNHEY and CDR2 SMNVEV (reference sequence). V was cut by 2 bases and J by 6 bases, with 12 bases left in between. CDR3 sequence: CASSLAAASDTQYF. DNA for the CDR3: TGTGCCAGCAGTTTAGCGGCGGCGTCGGATACGCAGTATTTT.

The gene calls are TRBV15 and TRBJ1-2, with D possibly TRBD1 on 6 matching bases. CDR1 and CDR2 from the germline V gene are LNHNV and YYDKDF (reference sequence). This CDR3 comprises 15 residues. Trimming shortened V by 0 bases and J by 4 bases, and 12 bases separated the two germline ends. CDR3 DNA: TGTGCCACCAGCAGAGATAGACAGGCTGGCTATGGCTACACCTTC. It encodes CATSRDRQAGYGYTF.

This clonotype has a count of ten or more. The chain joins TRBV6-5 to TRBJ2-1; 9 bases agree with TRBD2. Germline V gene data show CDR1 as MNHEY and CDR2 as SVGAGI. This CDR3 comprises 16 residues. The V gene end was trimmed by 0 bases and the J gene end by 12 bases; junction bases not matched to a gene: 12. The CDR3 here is CASSYSSSSGRRGQFF. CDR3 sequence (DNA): TGTGCCAGCAGTTACTCGTCCTCCAGCGGGAGGAGGGGGCAGTTCTTC.

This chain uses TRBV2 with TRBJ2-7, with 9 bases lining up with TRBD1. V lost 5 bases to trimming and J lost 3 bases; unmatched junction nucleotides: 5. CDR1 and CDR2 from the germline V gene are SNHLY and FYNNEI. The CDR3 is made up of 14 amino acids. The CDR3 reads CASSWTGVIYEQYF. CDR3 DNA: TGTGCCAGCAGTTGGACAGGGGTGATCTACGAGCAGTACTTC.

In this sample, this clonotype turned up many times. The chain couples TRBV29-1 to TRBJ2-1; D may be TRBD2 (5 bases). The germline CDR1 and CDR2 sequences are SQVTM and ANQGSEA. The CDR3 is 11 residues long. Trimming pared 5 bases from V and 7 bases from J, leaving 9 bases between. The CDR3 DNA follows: TGCAGCGTTCTTCGGAGGAATGAGCAGTTCTTC. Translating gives CSVLRRNEQFF.